The 27 T cell receptor beta chains given below trace back to one sample, sequenced in a study of cytomegalovirus exposure and HLA in healthy donors. Vbeta (60) and Jbeta (13) primers were used in the PCR. Sequenced by immunoSEQ multiplex PCR; TCRdb stores in-frame clones only, minus some. The top ten clones hold approximately 1.2% of a sample with roughly 180,000 clones, 80% to 90% of them seen once. Sample: PBMCs. These receptors all come from a girl aged 2 to 9 in good health and CMV-seropositive.

The V and J genes are TRBV29-1 and TRBJ1-1; possibly TRBD1 for D (6 bases). The germline V and J ends were trimmed by 6 bases and 0 bases, with 26 bases remaining between them. The CDR3 consists of 18 residues. Germline assignment: CDR1 SQVTM and CDR2 ANQGSEA. This chain's CDR3 is CSVLRLGGERSMNTEAFF. CDR3 bases: TGCAGCGTGCTAAGATTAGGGGGGGAAAGATCCATGAACACTGAAGCTTTCTTT.

The V call is TRBV7-2, the J call TRBJ1-1; no reliable D call. V lost 5 bases and J lost 4, with 11 bases in between. The CDR3 runs to 13 residues. From germline, CDR1 is SGHTA and CDR2 FQGNSA. The CDR3 DNA follows: TGTGCCAGCAGCCAACAGATTAGCACTGAAGCTTTCTTT. Translated, it gives CASSQQISTEAFF.

The chain combines TRBV2 with TRBJ2-7; D call uncertain. Per the germline V gene, CDR1 is SNHLY and CDR2 is FYNNEI. Trimming took 1 base from V and 8 from J, leaving 6 bases between them. This CDR3 has 11 amino acids. CDR3 DNA: TGTGCCAGCAGTGAAGGTAGCAAGCAGTACTTC. Residues: CASSEGSKQYF.

The chain uses TRBV13 and TRBJ2-7, with TRBD1 identical over 11 bases. Germline trimming cut 5 bases from V and 6 bases from J; bases unmatched to any gene: 12. Germline CDR1 and CDR2: PRHDT and FYEKMQ (reference sequence). CDR3 length: 16 amino acids. The CDR3 reads CASSAPPGQGAPEQYF. The CDR3 DNA reads TGTGCCAGCAGCGCCCCCCCAGGACAGGGGGCCCCCGAGCAGTACTTC.

This chain joins TRBV6-5 and TRBJ2-3, with TRBD2 matching 12 bases. The CDR3 loop spans 15 amino acids. V shed 8 bases and J 0 bases; nucleotides not matched to a gene: 3. Germline CDR1 MNHEY, CDR2 SVGAGI. CDR3 loop: CASLGLAGSTDTQYF. The CDR3 DNA sequence: TGTGCCAGCTTAGGACTAGCGGGAAGCACAGATACGCAGTATTTT.

This chain uses TRBV10-3 with TRBJ1-1, with TRBD1 identical over 10 bases. Germline CDR1 and CDR2: ENHRY and SYGVKD. The ends lost 6 bases at V and 4 bases at J; junction bases unmatched: 14. The CDR3 has 17 residues. CDR3 loop: CAISPATRQGAGTEAFF. The CDR3 nucleotides read TGTGCCATCAGCCCTGCCACCCGACAGGGGGCGGGCACTGAAGCTTTCTTT.

Remarks on this clone: Mismatch with germline at one junction end may stem from a read error. The DNA of the CDR3 is TGTTCCAGCAGCTTGGGTCGAGGGACAGGAGAGCTTCAGTACTTC. Amino acids: CSSSLGRGTGELQYF. The chain links TRBV7-9 to TRBJ2-4; 8 bases are a match to TRBD1. Germline V CDR1 and CDR2: SEHNR, FQNEAQ (reference sequence). This CDR3 has 15 residues.

The chain combines TRBV5-4 with TRBJ2-2; 7 bases map to TRBD2. Germline values: CDR1 SGHNT, CDR2 YYREEE (reference sequence). Trimming took 5 bases from V and 5 from J; bases not matched to a gene: 18. The CDR3 consists of 18 residues. The CDR3 DNA sequence: TGTGCCAGCAGACCTCGACCATGGAGTGCGGGAGAAACCGGGGAGCTGTTTTTT. It is translated as CASRPRPWSAGETGELFF.

The rearrangement joins TRBV9 to TRBJ2-5, with 8 positions matching TRBD1. Germline CDR1 and CDR2: SGDLS and YYNGEE. The trim removed 2 bases at V and 1 base at J, leaving 16 bases unmatched. The CDR3 has 19 residues. This chain's CDR3 is CASSVGAGGVSVGQETQYF. The CDR3 DNA reads as TGTGCCAGCAGCGTTGGGGCAGGGGGCGTATCGGTAGGCCAAGAGACCCAGTACTTC.

The chain combines TRBV19 with TRBJ2-3; 11 bases fit TRBD2. The CDR3 is made up of 16 amino acids. Germline CDR1 LNHDA, CDR2 SQIVND (reference sequence). Trimming cost V 5 bases and J 3 bases; bases outside gene matches: 7. For the CDR3, the DNA is TGTGCCAGTAGTGCTCGTAGCGGGGGGGCTACAGATACGCAGTATTTT. Its protein is CASSARSGGATDTQYF.

V gene TRBV19 combines with J gene TRBJ2-1; D may be TRBD2 (6 bases). Germline V lookup: CDR1 LNHDA, CDR2 SQIVND (reference sequence). The length of the CDR3 is 12 residues. V lost 3 bases and J 12 bases, leaving 12 bases between the germline ends. CDR3 sequence: CASSILAGGQFF. The CDR3 nucleotides are TGTGCCAGTAGTATCCTCGCCGGGGGGCAGTTCTTC.

This rearrangement joins TRBV5-6 to TRBJ2-7; D ambiguous. V lost 0 bases, J lost 0 bases, and 10 bases lay in between. CDR1 is SGHDT, CDR2 YYEEEE, per germline. This CDR3 comprises 15 residues. The CDR3 loop is CASSLARRSSYEQYF. In DNA, the CDR3 is TGTGCCAGCAGCTTGGCCCGTCGGAGCTCCTACGAGCAGTACTTC.

The chain is built from TRBV19 and TRBJ2-5; a possible D gene is TRBD1 (5 bases). The CDR3 loop spans 15 amino acids. Germline CDR1 LNHDA, CDR2 SQIVND (reference sequence). V was shortened by 3 bases and J by 4 bases, with 15 bases between the two germline ends. The CDR3 loop is CASSIRANQRETQYF. The CDR3 DNA follows: TGTGCCAGTAGTATCAGGGCAAATCAGAGAGAGACCCAGTACTTC.

The chain is built from TRBV5-1 and TRBJ2-3, with D perhaps TRBD2 (7 bases). V dropped 0 bases and J dropped 5 bases, with 10 bases sitting between them. This CDR3 is 14 amino acids long. CDR1 SGHRS and CDR2 YFSETQ come from the germline V gene. CDR3 sequence (DNA): TGCGCCAGCAGCTTGGGAGGGGGGGAAGATACGCAGTATTTT. Its translation is CASSLGGGEDTQYF.

The chain recombines TRBV6-5 with TRBJ1-2; D is unresolved. V was pared by 3 bases and J by 7 bases, with 15 bases between. Germline CDR1 is MNHEY and CDR2 is SVGAGI. This CDR3 has 14 amino acids. In DNA form, the CDR3 reads TGTGCCAGCAGTTATGGTATTGGAGGTTGTGGCTACACCTTC. It is translated as CASSYGIGGCGYTF.

The sample holds a few counts of this clone. This CDR3 is CASSLAGSSYEQYF. The DNA for the CDR3 is TGTGCCAGCAGCTTAGCCGGGTCATCCTACGAGCAGTACTTC. The genes are TRBV11-2 and TRBJ2-7; D remains unclear. The CDR3 covers 14 residues. Germline V CDR1 and CDR2: SGHAT, FQNNGV. Trimming pared 1 base from V and 1 base from J, leaving 8 bases between.

The chain's CDR3 is CASSFTTGSEAFF. The CDR3, as DNA: TGTGCCAGCAGTTTTACGACAGGGTCTGAAGCTTTCTTT. The chain combines TRBV6-5 with TRBJ1-1; 7 bases are shared with TRBD1. Germline V gene data show CDR1 as MNHEY and CDR2 as SVGAGI. J gave up 6 bases and V 4 bases, and 5 bases lay outside the gene matches. The CDR3 is made up of 13 amino acids.

The rearrangement uses TRBV5-1 and TRBJ2-3, with D possibly TRBD1 on 5 matching bases. With 2 bases removed from V and 2 bases from J, the gap between germline ends came to 15 bases. This CDR3 spans 16 amino acids. The germline V gene has CDR1 SGHRS and CDR2 YFSETQ. The CDR3: CASSFSAGPSTDTQYF. Written as DNA, the CDR3 is TGCGCCAGCAGCTTTTCGGCAGGGCCATCCACAGATACGCAGTATTTT. The whole variable domain, remainder taken from reference TRBV5-1 and TRBJ2-3, is KAGVTQTPRYLIKTRGQQVTLSCSPISGHRSVSWYQQTPGQGLQFLFEYFSETQRNKGNFPGRFSGRQFSNSRSEMNVSTLELGDSALYLCASSFSAGPSTDTQYFGPGTRLTVL.

The chain couples TRBV18 to TRBJ1-3, with TRBD1 as a possible D gene (5 bases). CDR3 size: 17 residues. V was trimmed by 0 bases and J by 4 bases, leaving 16 bases between them. The V gene's germline CDR1 is KGHSH and CDR2 LQKENI. This chain's CDR3 is CASSPPAGPSKGNTIYF. CDR3 bases: TGTGCCAGCTCACCACCGGCGGGGCCCTCCAAGGGAAACACCATATATTTT. Based on the CDR3 plus reference TRBV18 and TRBJ1-3, the full variable domain is NAGVMQNPRHLVRRRGQEARLRCSPMKGHSHVYWYRQLPEEGLKFMVYLQKENIIDESGMPKERFSAEFPKEGPSILRIQQVVRGDSAAYFCASSPPAGPSKGNTIYFGEGSWLTVV.

V is TRBV7-7 and J is TRBJ2-7, with 11 bases identical to TRBD1. The CDR3 loop spans 14 amino acids. Germline V gives CDR1 SSHAT, CDR2 FNYEAQ (reference sequence). J was trimmed by 4 bases and V by 4 bases; bases with no gene match: 3. In DNA form, the CDR3 reads TGTGCCAGCAGCTCGGGACAGGGGGTGTACGAGCAGTACTTC. This gives the protein CASSSGQGVYEQYF.

The chain carries TRBV6-6 and TRBJ2-3; 8 bases map to TRBD2. V was pared by 5 bases and J by 6 bases, with 4 bases of the junction left unmatched. This CDR3 spans 13 amino acids. Germline V lookup: CDR1 MNHNY, CDR2 SVGAGI (reference sequence). CDR3: CASSLRTSDTQYF. The CDR3 nucleotides read TGTGCCAGCAGTCTACGGACTAGCGATACGCAGTATTTT.

This clone appeared a single time. This rearrangement joins TRBV25-1 to TRBJ2-1; 12 bases align to TRBD2. With 5 bases clipped from V and 9 bases from J, the junction kept 11 bases outside the gene matches. Germline-derived CDR1 and CDR2 are MGHDK and SYGVNS. The CDR3 has 16 amino acids. The DNA for the CDR3 is TGTGCCAGCAGTCCCCCCCTACTAGCGGGAGGTGGTGAGCAGTTCTTC. Encoded protein: CASSPPLLAGGGEQFF.

A few counts support this clone. The chain is built from TRBV6-1 and TRBJ1-1, with D hard to call. Germline loops: CDR1 MNHNS, CDR2 SASEGT. The CDR3 spans 14 residues. V lost 6 bases and J lost 0, with 11 bases in between. The CDR3 loop reads CASRLPGMNTEAFF. Here the CDR3 DNA reads TGTGCCAGCAGATTGCCAGGTATGAACACTGAAGCTTTCTTT.

The chain couples TRBV10-2 to TRBJ2-7; D might be TRBD1 (5 bases). Deletions cut 0 bases from V and 2 bases from J, with 11 bases between. The CDR3 sequence is 15 residues long. Germline-derived CDR1 and CDR2 are WSHSY and SAAADI. Written as DNA, the CDR3 is TGCGCCAGCAGTGAGTCCCACAGGTATACCTACGAGCAGTACTTC. It translates to CASSESHRYTYEQYF.

This chain links TRBV6-1 with TRBJ1-1; D unresolved. The CDR3 loop spans 15 amino acids. V lost 4 bases and J 0 bases, leaving 12 bases between the germline ends. Germline V gives CDR1 MNHNS, CDR2 SASEGT. CDR3 DNA sequence: TGTGCCAGCAGTGTCTGGGCCTCCATGAACACTGAAGCTTTCTTT. It codes for CASSVWASMNTEAFF.

The chain links TRBV7-3 to TRBJ2-3; D not certain. Trimming stripped 3 bases from V and 6 bases from J, with 10 bases between. CDR1 SGHTA and CDR2 FQGTGA come from the germline V gene. This CDR3 region has 13 residues. Here the CDR3 reads CASSFVSYDTQYF. DNA of the CDR3: TGTGCCAGCAGCTTTGTTTCTTATGATACGCAGTATTTT.

The chain recombines TRBV5-4 with TRBJ1-2; TRBD1 aligns across 8 bases. The J segment lost 6 bases and the V segment lost 0 bases, leaving 7 bases of the junction unmatched. The CDR3 totals 15 residues. CDR1 SGHNT and CDR2 YYREEE come from the germline V gene (reference sequence). The CDR3 spells CASSLGVQGADGYTF. CDR3 bases: TGTGCCAGCAGCTTGGGAGTTCAGGGGGCCGATGGCTACACCTTC.